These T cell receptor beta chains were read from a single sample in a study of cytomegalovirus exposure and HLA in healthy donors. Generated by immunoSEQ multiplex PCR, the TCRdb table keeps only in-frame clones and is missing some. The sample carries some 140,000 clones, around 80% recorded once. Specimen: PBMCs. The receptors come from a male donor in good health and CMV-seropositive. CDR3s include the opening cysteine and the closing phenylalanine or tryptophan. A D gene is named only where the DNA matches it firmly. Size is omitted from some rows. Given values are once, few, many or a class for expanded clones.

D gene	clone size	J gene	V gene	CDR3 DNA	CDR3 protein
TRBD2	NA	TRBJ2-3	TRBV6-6	TGTGCCAGCATCAGGACTAGCGGACCCAGGGCGAATACGCAGTATTTT	CASIRTSGPRANTQYF
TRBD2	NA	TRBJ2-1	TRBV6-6	TGTGCCAGCAGTGCCAGGACTAGCGGGGGGGACAATGAGCAGTTCTTC	CASSARTSGGDNEQFF
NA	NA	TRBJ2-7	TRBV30	TGTGCCTGGAGTGTACGGGGTGGGTATCGCGAGCAGTACTTC	CAWSVRGGYREQYF
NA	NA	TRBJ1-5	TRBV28	TGTGCCAGCTTCCCCCCAAGAGGCGGGGACCGGGTCGTCCCGCCCCAGCATTTT	CASFPPRGGDRVVPPQHF
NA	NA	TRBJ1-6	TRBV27	TGTGCCAGCAGTTTAACGACAGTGGGGCGTTCACCCCTCCACTTT	CASSLTTVGRSPLHF
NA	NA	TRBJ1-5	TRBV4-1	TGCGCCAGCAGCCAAGCCTCCGGCCCCACGGAGGGCAATCAGCCCCAGCATTTT	CASSQASGPTEGNQPQHF
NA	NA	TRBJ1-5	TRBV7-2	TGTGCCAGCAGCTTAATCCCGACACATTATAGCAATCAGCCCCAGCATTTT	CASSLIPTHYSNQPQHF
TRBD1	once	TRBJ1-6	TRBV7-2	TGTGCCAGCAGCTTAGAACAGGGGCATTCACCCCTCCACTTT	CASSLEQGHSPLHF
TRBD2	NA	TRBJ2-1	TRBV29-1	TGCAGCGTCCCTCGGGGTAGCGGGAGGCCCTATATTTACAATGAGCAGTTCTTC	CSVPRGSGRPYIYNEQFF
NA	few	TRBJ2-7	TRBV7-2	TGTGCCAGCAGTTCGTTGACCGGGAGTGACGAGCAGTACTTC	CASSSLTGSDEQYF
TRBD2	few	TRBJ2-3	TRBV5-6	TGTGCCAGCAGCCGGATGACTAGCGGTAACACAGATACGCAGTATTTT	CASSRMTSGNTDTQYF
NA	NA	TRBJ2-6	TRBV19	TGTGCCAGTATGGCCGAACGGGGGTCTGGGGCCAACGTCCTGACTTTC	CASMAERGSGANVLTF
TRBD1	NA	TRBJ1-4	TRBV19	TGTGCCAGTAAACGGGACAGAAGTGAAAAACTGTTTTTT	CASKRDRSEKLFF
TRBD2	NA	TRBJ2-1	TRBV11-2	TGTGCCAGCAGCTTAGCTGCCGGCGGGAGGGACGGGTCAAATGAGCAGTTCTTC	CASSLAAGGRDGSNEQFF
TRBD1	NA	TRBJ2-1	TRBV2	TGTGCCAGCAGCGATTTTCCGGGACAGGGTACCTACAATGAGCAGTTCTTC	CASSDFPGQGTYNEQFF
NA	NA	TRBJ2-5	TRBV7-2	TGTGCCAGCAGCTTAGGGGGCACTCAAGAGACCCAGTACTTC	CASSLGGTQETQYF
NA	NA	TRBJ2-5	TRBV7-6	TGTGCCAGCAGCTTTTCCTTAGCAGGGCAAGAGACCCAGTACTTC	CASSFSLAGQETQYF
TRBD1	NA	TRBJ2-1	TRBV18	TGTGCCAGCTCACCGAGGACAGGGATCTACAATGAGCAGTTCTTC	CASSPRTGIYNEQFF
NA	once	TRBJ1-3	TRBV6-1	TGTGCCAGCAGTAGACAGTCGTCTGGAAACACCATATATTTT	CASSRQSSGNTIYF
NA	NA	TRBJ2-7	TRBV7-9	TGTTCCAGCAGCCAGGGACTCAACGAGCAGTACTTC	CSSSQGLNEQYF
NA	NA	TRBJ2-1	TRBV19	TGTGCCAGTAGGGGGGAGGGGGGACAGGTTTACAATGAGCAGTTCTTC	CASRGEGGQVYNEQFF
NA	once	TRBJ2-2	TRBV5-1	TGCGCCAGCAGCTTGGTAGGGAGCACCGGGGAGCTGTTTTTT	CASSLVGSTGELFF
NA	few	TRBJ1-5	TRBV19	TGTGCCAGTAACCCCGCAGGGGCATATAGCAATCAGCCCCAGCATTTT	CASNPAGAYSNQPQHF
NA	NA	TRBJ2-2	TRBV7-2	TGTGCCAGCAGCGGTACGGGGTCCGGGGAGCTGTTTTTT	CASSGTGSGELFF
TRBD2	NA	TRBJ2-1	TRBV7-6	TGTGCCAGCAGCTTAGAGGCTAGCGGGGGGGCCCTGGATGAGCAGTTCTTC	CASSLEASGGALDEQFF
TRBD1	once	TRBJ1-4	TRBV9	TGTGCCAGCAGCGTGACAGGGGGCCGATGGGATGAAAAACTGTTTTTT	CASSVTGGRWDEKLFF